A single T cell receptor beta chain is shown here with its context. This clone's antigen is unknown. Qualities for individual bases were not recorded, and no much larger clone is one base off. Peripheral blood CD8+ and CD4+ T cells from healthy donors, Susac syndrome patients and multiple sclerosis patients were profiled by high-throughput TCR beta sequencing. The Susac syndrome patients fulfilled recently defined diagnostic criteria for either definite or probable disease. Bulk CD8+ and CD4+ T cells were purified by magnetic negative isolation, while CD8+ TEMRA cells were enriched using FACS. Blood was drawn into EDTA tubes, processed within 24 hours, and PBMCs were isolated by density gradient centrifugation. PBMCs intended for TCR sequencing were cryopreserved in liquid nitrogen and were subsequently thawed in a 37 degrees C water bath. The sorted or isolated CD4+, CD8+ and CD8+ TEMRA cells had a purity of 90% or higher.

Via the germline V gene, CDR1 is MDHEN and CDR2 SYDVKM. At the junction V is shortened by 5 bases and J by 6 bases, with 22 bases in between. The CDR3 runs 16 amino acids, cysteine and phenylalanine included. The entry retains the CDR3 DNA only, 48 bases that are in frame from base 1. RNA was extracted with the RNeasy kit and roughly 0.45 to 1 ug was reverse transcribed using random hexamers. The immunoSEQ multiplex PCR assay, which covers 54 Vbeta and 13 Jbeta segments, was used to amplify TCR beta CDR3 regions. To correct PCR amplification bias, a synthetic template baseline was used for both primer optimization and computational correction. In the original analysis: Reads were annotated to V, D and J genes per IMGT and analyzed with immunoSEQ Analyzer, keeping only productive sequences. Clonality was computed as one minus Shannon entropy normalized by log2 of the number of productive unique sequences. Public and private clones were assessed among the 100 most prevalent clones of each patient and control. Susac-specific clones were defined as absent from healthy and MS cohorts, about 1,000 published viral clones and other ImmuneACCESS disease sequences. The public reads were run again by TCRdb, first through fastp at Q25 and then through MiXCR, and only productive beta chains were kept. Identical CDR3 proteins give one entry, which carries the most common genes and DNA. The V and J calls shown here were made by TCRdb, not taken from the authors' results. The sample contains around 150,000 distinct CDR3 sequences, almost 96% of them found a single time. The ten largest clones add up to roughly 0.084% of the sample.

The sample is drawn from a study of CD8 T cells in Susac syndrome (dated by TCRdb to 2018 to 2020). Looking at the study overall: Among the Susac syndrome patients who were sequenced, clinically active disease was present in roughly six and clinical remission was observed in roughly eight. At blood withdrawal, Susac syndrome patients were either therapy-naive, taking corticosteroids (in some cases with IVIg as well), or taking IVIg alone. Whether CD8+ T cell activation and differentiation in Susac syndrome was antigen driven was tested using repertoire sequencing.

General findings and caveats noted by the study authors: In patients with Susac syndrome, the CD4+ T cell repertoire showed no detectable clonal expansion. The number of individuals in the TCR sequencing and HLA analysis was acknowledged as relatively small.

This sequence was found in a human donor with Susac syndrome. Sequenced: CD4+ T cells from PBMCs. The chain employs TRBV28 and TRBJ1-1; 5 matching bases give a weak D call of TRBD1. The CDR3 sequence is CASSPPQGWMYAEAFF. In nucleotide form, the sequence is TGTGCCAGCAGTCCCCCGCAGGGTTGGATGTACGCTGAAGCTTTCTTT.